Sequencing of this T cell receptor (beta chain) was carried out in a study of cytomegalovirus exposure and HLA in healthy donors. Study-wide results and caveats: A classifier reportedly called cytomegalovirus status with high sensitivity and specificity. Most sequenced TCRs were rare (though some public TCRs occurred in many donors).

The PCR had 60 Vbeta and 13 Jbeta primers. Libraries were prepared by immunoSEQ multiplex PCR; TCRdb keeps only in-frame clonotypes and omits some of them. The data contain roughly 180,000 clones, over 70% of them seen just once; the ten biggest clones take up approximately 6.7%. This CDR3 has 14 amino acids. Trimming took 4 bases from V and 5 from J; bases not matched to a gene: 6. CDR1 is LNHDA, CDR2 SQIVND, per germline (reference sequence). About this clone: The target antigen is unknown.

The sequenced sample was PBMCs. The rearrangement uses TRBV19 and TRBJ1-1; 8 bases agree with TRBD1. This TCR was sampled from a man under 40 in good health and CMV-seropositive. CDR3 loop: CASSRQGAGTEAFF. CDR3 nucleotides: TGTGCCAGTAGTAGGCAGGGGGCAGGGACTGAAGCTTTCTTT.